Here is one T cell receptor beta chain with its context. Its antigen is currently not known. This sample is drawn from a study of T cells expressing NK-cell markers (dated by TCRdb to the early 2020s). Background for the entire study: TCR beta-chain repertoires were profiled in sorted CD3+CD56+NKG2C+, CD3+CD56+NKG2C- and CD3+CD56-NKG2C+ T-cell subsets from eight donors. Among the eight sequenced donors, only one was HCMV-seronegative, while the other seven were HCMV-seropositive. Randomly selected healthy volunteers, three men and five women, were used as the eight sequenced donors. Sequencing of the libraries produced 2 x 150 bp reads on Illumina HiSeq 2000/2500, MiSeq or NextSeq.

From the cysteine up to the phenylalanine, the CDR3 has a length of 15 residues. No DNA is recorded. Reading the germline V gene (reference sequence) gives CDR1 DFQATT and CDR2 SNEGSKA. The study at large found these results: In more than 5 donors, the dominant CD3+CD56+NKG2C+ clonotypes ranked among the top 10 CD8+ clonotypes, making up about 1.0-7.5% of CD8+ T cells. Those dominant clonotypes were again the most abundant among CD3+CD56-NKG2C+ cells in a handful of donors, at roughly 28.3-60.1%. Whether the expanded NKG2C-expressing T cell clones were specific for HCMV antigens was left unclear.

The sequencer was an Illumina HiSeq 2000. 5'RACE template switching, by which a universal primer site and unique molecular identifiers were added, was used to make TCR beta cDNA libraries. cDNA synthesis was primed from the TCR beta constant segment and was followed by two successive PCR amplification steps. On the authors' methods: Reads were demultiplexed and grouped by UMI with MIGEC, and clonotypes were assembled and quantified with MiTCR. To exclude erroneous sequences, only TCR cDNA sequences supported by at least two reads were retained. The tcR package was used for downstream repertoire analysis, and clonotypes were matched between fractions using CDR3 nucleotide sequence together with V segment. Antigen specificity was annotated against VDJdb with VDJmatch, allowing one amino acid substitution in CDR3. After reprocessing by TCRdb, each CDR3 protein sequence is one entry, and no DNA is given. TCRdb's processing, not the study's, gives the V and J calls here. The data table for this sample lists roughly 160,000 distinct CDR3 sequences. Clones ranked in the top ten supply 20% to 25% of the sample.

To determine HCMV serostatus, a commercial ELISA kit was used to detect HCMV-specific IgG in serum. Ficoll density gradient centrifugation was used to isolate peripheral blood mononuclear cells from blood. The chain uses TRBV20-1 and TRBJ2-7; the D call from TCRdb, TRBD1, cannot be confirmed without DNA. This receptor was obtained from a man aged 18 to 70 in good health. The sample comprised blood T cells: a sorted CD56 or NKG2C T cell subset, CD4+ or CD8+ T cells, or bulk PBMC T cells (not recorded which). The CDR3 protein is CSARDQVWLGTEQYF.